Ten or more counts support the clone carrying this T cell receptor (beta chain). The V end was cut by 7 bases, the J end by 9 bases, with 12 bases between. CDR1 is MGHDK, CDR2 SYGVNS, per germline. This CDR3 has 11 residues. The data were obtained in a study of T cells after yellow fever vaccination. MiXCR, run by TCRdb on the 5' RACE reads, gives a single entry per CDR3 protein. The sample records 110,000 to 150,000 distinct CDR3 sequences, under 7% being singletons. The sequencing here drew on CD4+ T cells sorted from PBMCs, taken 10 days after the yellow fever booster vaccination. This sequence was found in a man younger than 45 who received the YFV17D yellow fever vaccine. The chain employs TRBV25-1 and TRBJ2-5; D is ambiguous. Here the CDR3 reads CASTRAWAQYF. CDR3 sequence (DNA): TGTGCCAGCACTCGGGCATGGGCCCAGTACTTC. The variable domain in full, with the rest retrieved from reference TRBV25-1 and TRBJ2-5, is EADIYQTPRYLVIGTGKKITLECSQTMGHDKMYWYQQDPGMELHLIHYSYGVNSTEKGDLSSESTVSRIRTEHFPLTLESARPSHTSQYLCASTRAWAQYFGPGTRLLVL.